What follows are 22 T cell receptor beta chains derived from one specimen sequenced in a study of T cells in Graves' hyperthyroidism and ophthalmopathy. From RNA transcripts, TCR beta CDR3 regions were amplified. A set of HTBI primers served as the primers for a first-round RT-PCR of the TCR CDR3. TCRdb re-called the multiplex PCR reads through MiXCR, storing one row per CDR3 protein. The sample lists over 450,000 distinct CDR3 sequences; roughly 15% were seen once. Sequenced: blood. All receptors come from a young woman with Graves' ophthalmopathy.

In this sample, this clonotype turned up a few times. The chain employs TRBV27 and TRBJ2-2, with D possibly matching TRBD1 (5 bases). The CDR3 has 16 residues. Germline loops: CDR1 MNHEY, CDR2 SMNVEV (reference sequence). Trimming removed 7 bases from V and 4 bases from J, with 19 bases in between. The CDR3 loop reads CASMAGYFRGTGELFF. In DNA, the CDR3 is TGTGCCAGCATGGCAGGGTATTTTCGTGGCACCGGGGAGCTGTTTTTT.

The genes are TRBV7-9 and TRBJ2-2; no definite D call. Germline CDR1 and CDR2: SEHNR and FQNEAQ (reference sequence). This CDR3 is built from 17 residues. V gave up 5 bases and J gave up 6 bases, with 22 bases separating them. The CDR3 DNA reads as TGTGCCAGCAGCGGCCCTGCTATCCAGGAATTTTCCGGGGAGCTGTTTTTT. It specifies CASSGPAIQEFSGELFF.

This clonotype was found many times. The chain recombines TRBV7-2 with TRBJ2-5, with 7 bases fitting TRBD1. This CDR3 has 16 residues. Per the germline V gene, CDR1 is SGHTA and CDR2 is FQGNSA. The J segment lost 1 base and the V segment lost 5 bases, leaving 10 bases of the junction unmatched. The CDR3 DNA follows: TGTGCCAGCAGCCCTGGACAGGCCAAGACCCAAGAGACCCAGTACTTC. Encoded protein: CASSPGQAKTQETQYF.

This clonotype was recorded many times. Here the CDR3 DNA reads TGTGCCAGCAGTATAACCGGGACAGGGGTATACGAGCAGTACTTC. Translation: CASSITGTGVYEQYF. The V gene is TRBV27, the J gene TRBJ2-7, with 10 bases that match TRBD1. V shed 5 bases, J shed 4 bases, and the junction held 8 bases outside the gene matches. Germline V gene sequence: CDR1 MNHEY, CDR2 SMNVEV (reference sequence). The CDR3 length is 15 residues.

This chain connects TRBV4-1 to TRBJ1-1; D possibly corresponds to TRBD1 (5 bases). This CDR3 spans 15 amino acids. V was cut by 4 bases and J by 1 base, with 13 bases left in between. Germline V gene lookup returns CDR1 MGHRA and CDR2 YSYEKL. CDR3 loop: CASSPVPQGNTEAFF. As DNA, the CDR3 is TGCGCCAGCAGCCCGGTACCCCAGGGGAACACTGAAGCTTTCTTT.

Many counts were recorded for this clonotype. The V and J genes are TRBV6-6 and TRBJ2-7, with TRBD1 matching over 11 bases. The germline gives CDR1 MNHNY, CDR2 SVGAGI (reference sequence). V gave up 2 bases and J gave up 5 bases; unmatched junction bases: 5. The CDR3 spans 15 residues. Here the CDR3 DNA reads TGTGCCAGCAGTTACGGACAGGGGGCGATCGACGAGCAGTACTTC. Amino acids: CASSYGQGAIDEQYF.

This clonotype has more than one count but fewer than ten. The CDR3 region is CASSGLGRTDTQYF. The CDR3 DNA follows: TGCGCCAGCAGTGGTCTGGGGAGGACAGATACGCAGTATTTT. The chain joins TRBV10-2 to TRBJ2-3; D is possibly TRBD2 (6 bases). The CDR3 is 14 amino acids. Germline-derived CDR1 and CDR2 are WSHSY and SAAADI. Trimming took off 4 bases at V and 3 bases at J, with 11 bases between the two ends.

The chain joins TRBV5-6 to TRBJ2-1; the match to TRBD1 covers 8 bases. The CDR3 runs 15 residues. Germline loops: CDR1 SGHDT, CDR2 YYEEEE. V gave up 4 bases and J gave up 2 bases; unmatched junction bases: 5. The CDR3 DNA is TGTGCCAGCAGCCCCTGGACAGGGCCCTACAATGAGCAGTTCTTC. This translates into CASSPWTGPYNEQFF.

The gene calls are TRBV6-6 and TRBJ2-2; D is perhaps TRBD1 (6 bases). The length of the CDR3 is 15 residues. Trimming took off 1 base at V and 5 bases at J, with 11 bases between the two ends. The V gene's germline CDR1 is MNHNY and CDR2 SVGAGI (reference sequence). For the CDR3, the DNA is TGTGCCAGCAGTTACTGGACACAGGGAACCGGGGAGCTGTTTTTT. Protein product: CASSYWTQGTGELFF.

This clonotype occurred many times. This chain connects TRBV7-9 to TRBJ2-1, with 9 positions matching TRBD1. Germline V gene data show CDR1 as SEHNR and CDR2 as FQNEAQ (reference sequence). Trimming cost V 2 bases and J 4 bases; bases outside gene matches: 3. CDR3 length: 15 residues. For the CDR3, the DNA is TGTGCCAGCAGCTTACAACAGGGGGCTTACAATGAGCAGTTCTTC. This codes for CASSLQQGAYNEQFF.

This clonotype has a count of ten or more. The chain uses TRBV19 and TRBJ2-5; 9 bases match TRBD1. The CDR3 contains 15 residues. Unmatched junction bases numbered 4, after V lost 4 bases and J lost 1 base. CDR1 is LNHDA and CDR2 is SQIVND in the germline V gene (reference sequence). The CDR3 here is CASSKGQGSQETQYF. CDR3 coding DNA: TGTGCCAGTAGTAAAGGACAGGGGAGCCAAGAGACCCAGTACTTC.

In this sample, this clonotype turned up many times. The chain recombines TRBV10-3 with TRBJ1-1, with D uncertain. The CDR3 is 14 amino acids. Deletions cut 10 bases from V and 3 bases from J, with 18 bases between. CDR1 is ENHRY and CDR2 is SYGVKD in the germline V gene. The CDR3 spells CATSGGVLDTEAFF. Written as DNA, the CDR3 is TGTGCCACCTCCGGCGGGGTACTGGACACTGAAGCTTTCTTT.

This clonotype was counted ten times or more. The rearrangement uses TRBV5-1 and TRBJ1-2; unclear D gene. The CDR3 is 14 residues long. Trimming pared 3 bases from V and 3 bases from J, leaving 12 bases between. Germline V lookup: CDR1 SGHRS, CDR2 YFSETQ. For the CDR3, the DNA is TGCGCCAGCAGCTCTGCGACGGGCCACTATGGCTACACCTTC. Translation: CASSSATGHYGYTF. Filled out from reference TRBV5-1 and TRBJ1-2, the complete variable domain reads KAGVTQTPRYLIKTRGQQVTLSCSPISGHRSVSWYQQTPGQGLQFLFEYFSETQRNKGNFPGRFSGRQFSNSRSEMNVSTLELGDSALYLCASSSATGHYGYTFGSGTRLTVV.

Details on this clonotype: It may be a read error: a sequence one base away is much more abundant. The rearrangement joins TRBV28 to TRBJ1-5; possible D gene TRBD1, 5 bases. Germline CDR1 and CDR2: MDHEN and SYDVKM. This CDR3 has 12 amino acids. V shed 10 bases and J shed 9 bases, with 16 bases lying between them. The CDR3 sequence is CAIRQSVGPQHF. The CDR3 nucleotides read TGTGCCATCCGACAGAGTGTCGGGCCCCAGCATTTT.

In this sample, this clonotype turned up many times. The gene calls are TRBV28 and TRBJ1-2, with unresolved D. Per the germline V gene, CDR1 is MDHEN and CDR2 is SYDVKM. The CDR3 is 12 amino acids. The germline V and J ends were trimmed by 5 bases and 4 bases, with 8 bases remaining between them. CDR3 nucleotides: TGTGCCAGCAGTCCAAACAGCTATGGCTACACCTTC. Protein sequence: CASSPNSYGYTF.

The chain joins TRBV19 to TRBJ2-1; the D is unclear. The CDR3 runs 12 residues. From germline, CDR1 is LNHDA and CDR2 SQIVND (reference sequence). Between the trimmed V and J ends, which lost 5 bases and 5 bases, there was a span of 7 bases. CDR3: CASSEVDNEQFF. CDR3 nucleotides: TGTGCCAGTAGTGAGGTTGACAATGAGCAGTTCTTC.

This clonotype has a count of ten or more. In nucleotides, the CDR3 is TGTGCCAGCAGTTTACCCGTTTGGGACAGGGGGCCTGATGAGCAGTTCTTC. Protein sequence: CASSLPVWDRGPDEQFF. This chain links TRBV28 with TRBJ2-1; 12 nucleotides align to TRBD1. Germline assignment: CDR1 MDHEN and CDR2 SYDVKM. V dropped 2 bases and J dropped 8; count of bases not matched to a gene: 10. There are 17 residues in the CDR3.

In nucleotides, the CDR3 is TGTGCCAGCAAGTTGTCCCGACAGGGGAGCGAAAAACTGTTTTTT. As protein: CASKLSRQGSEKLFF. The chain recombines TRBV6-1 with TRBJ1-4, with 8 nucleotides matching TRBD1. This CDR3 has 15 amino acids. CDR1 is MNHNS, CDR2 SASEGT, per germline. With V trimmed by 7 bases and J by 8 bases, 12 bases remained unmatched.

In this sample, this clonotype turned up a few times. The chain couples TRBV10-3 to TRBJ1-1; D unresolved. The CDR3 is 13 amino acids. V gave up 6 bases and J gave up 0 bases, with 8 bases separating them. CDR1 ENHRY and CDR2 SYGVKD come from the germline V gene. The CDR3 sequence: CAISSNLNTEAFF. The DNA for the CDR3 is TGTGCCATCAGCTCTAACTTGAACACTGAAGCTTTCTTT.

This clonotype turned up a few times. The rearrangement joins TRBV7-6 to TRBJ2-7; 10 nucleotides align to TRBD2. This CDR3 has 16 amino acids. CDR1 is SGHVS and CDR2 is FNYEAQ in the germline V gene. J gave up 2 bases and V 0 bases, and 4 bases lay outside the gene matches. CDR3 nucleotides: TGTGCCAGCAGCTTAGCACGGACTAGCGGAACCTACGAGCAGTACTTC. It yields the protein CASSLARTSGTYEQYF.

The chain joins TRBV6-1 to TRBJ1-6; D remains unclear. CDR3 length: 12 amino acids. The germline V gene encodes CDR1 MNHNS and CDR2 SASEGT. Trimming removed 5 bases at V and 7 bases at J, with 6 bases between. CDR3 amino acids: CASSSGNSPLHF. DNA of the CDR3: TGTGCCAGCAGTTCCGGGAATTCACCCCTCCACTTT.

The table lists this clonotype with many counts. CDR3 sequence: CASGGQGSPLHF. CDR3 sequence (DNA): TGTGCCAGCGGGGGGCAGGGTTCACCCCTCCACTTT. The chain combines TRBV2 with TRBJ1-6; a possible D gene is TRBD1 (6 bases). V was pared by 8 bases and J by 9 bases, with 11 bases between. Germline V gives CDR1 SNHLY, CDR2 FYNNEI. CDR3 size: 12 residues.